This T cell receptor (beta chain) was observed in a study of blood T cell repertoires in COVID-19. About the study: The origin of the acute and convalescent COVID-19 samples was the United States, Italy and Spain. T cells, B-cell-depleted T cells, or PBMCs supplied cDNA or gDNA.

Source study methods: Amplification of reference gene primers provided the estimated nucleated cell counts. Clones were sequenced by immunoSEQ multiplex PCR, and TCRdb holds only the in-frame ones, with some missing. The V and J calls and clone size were taken over from that table, and D and trimming were inferred from the DNA. The data hold some 31,000 clones, with about nine tenths observed a single time. This clonotype was obtained from a man aged 70-80 years with active or convalescent COVID-19. Sequencing input: peripheral blood.

This CDR3 reads CASSLSRASDSLHF. CDR3 in DNA: TGTGCCAGCAGCTTATCCAGGGCCAGCGACTCCCTCCACTTT. The genes are TRBV7-2 and TRBJ1-6; the D gene is possibly TRBD1 (5 bases). CDR3 size: 14 residues. The germline gives CDR1 SGHTA, CDR2 FQGNSA. V was shortened by 2 bases and J by 14 bases, with 16 bases between the two germline ends. The variable domain in full, with the rest retrieved from reference TRBV7-2 and TRBJ1-6, is GAGVSQSPSNKVTEKGKDVELRCDPISGHTALYWYRQSLGQGLEFLIYFQGNSAPDKSGLPSDRFSAERTGGSVSTLTIQRTQQEDSAVYLCASSLSRASDSLHFGNGTRLTVT.